Below, 24 T cell receptor beta chains from the same sample are listed, as sequenced in a study of CD8+CD57+ T cells in acquired aplastic anemia (dated by TCRdb to 2016 to 2019). The reads were generated on an Illumina HiSeq 2000. TCR beta VDJ combination and CDR3 sequence profiling used genomic DNA as the template. TCRdb passed the public sequencing reads through fastp at Q25 and MiXCR, retaining productive beta sequences. One record per CDR3 amino acid sequence lists the most common genes and DNA. Counted in this sample were over 150,000 distinct CDR3 sequences; approximately 52% of them appeared once. Approximately 12% of the sample comes from the top ten. Expansion of CD8+CD57+ cells had been shown by flow cytometry in the patients chosen for sequencing. Sequenced: sorted CD4+, CD8+, or CD8+CD57+ T cells (not recorded which) from PBMCs. The receptors come from a human donor with aplastic anemia.

Comments on this clonotype: A much larger clone sits a single nucleotide away, making a read error possible. This chain joins TRBV10-3 and TRBJ1-2, with D hard to call. Between the trimmed V and J ends, which lost 10 bases and 5 bases, there was a span of 23 bases. Germline V lookup: CDR1 ENHRY, CDR2 SYGVKD. The CDR3 runs to 15 residues. This chain's CDR3 is CASLLEGGGWYGYTF. As DNA, the CDR3 is TGTGCCAGCCTATTGGAGGGAGGTGGTTGGTATGGCTACACCTTC.

This clonotype was observed at least ten times. Written as DNA, the CDR3 is TGTGCCAGCAGCGTAGAGACTAAGGCAGAGACCCAGTACTTC. Translating gives CASSVETKAETQYF. J is TRBJ2-5 and V is TRBV9, with D maybe TRBD2 (5 bases). Germline CDR1 and CDR2: SGDLS and YYNGEE. CDR3 size: 14 residues. The V end lost 0 bases, the J end lost 4 bases, and 10 bases lay between the germline ends.

The chain employs TRBV2 and TRBJ2-3; 11 bases fit TRBD1. Germline V gives CDR1 SNHLY, CDR2 FYNNEI. The CDR3 is 14 residues long. This chain's CDR3 is CAADPGQGDGTQYF. The CDR3, as DNA: TGTGCTGCCGATCCGGGACAGGGGGACGGTACGCAGTATTTT.

This chain uses TRBV24-1 with TRBJ1-1, with D possibly TRBD1 on 5 matching bases. CDR1 is KGHDR and CDR2 is SFDVKD in the germline V gene. Trimming removed 0 bases at V and 6 bases at J, with 7 bases between. The CDR3 covers 13 residues. The CDR3 reads CATSDLGGSEAFF. The CDR3 DNA sequence: TGTGCCACCAGTGATTTGGGGGGATCTGAAGCTTTCTTT.

The chain employs TRBV4-3 and TRBJ1-1, with a tentative D call TRBD1 (5 bases). This CDR3 is built from 15 residues. Germline V gene sequence: CDR1 LGHNA, CDR2 YSLEER. V lost 9 bases and J 1 base, leaving 18 bases between the germline ends. The CDR3 is CASSQIGTTNTEAFF. CDR3 coding DNA: TGCGCCAGTTCACAGATTGGGACGACGAACACTGAAGCTTTCTTT.

The chain combines TRBV19 with TRBJ2-7, with 8 bases matching TRBD1. Looked up from germline, CDR1 is LNHDA and CDR2 is SQIVND (reference sequence). The CDR3 spans 13 residues. J gave up 6 bases and V 3 bases, and 4 bases lay outside the gene matches. CDR3 loop: CASSISGGIEQYF. CDR3 coding DNA: TGTGCCAGTAGTATCTCAGGGGGCATCGAGCAGTACTTC.

There are many counts of this clonotype. The chain combines TRBV15 with TRBJ1-5; D perhaps matches TRBD1 (5 bases). Germline V lookup: CDR1 LNHNV, CDR2 YYDKDF (reference sequence). The CDR3 runs to 16 residues. V lost 0 bases to trimming and J lost 4 bases, with 13 bases between them. The CDR3 DNA follows: TGTGCCACCAGCAGAGATCACGGGGCGACTAATCAGCCCCAGCATTTT. This sequence encodes CATSRDHGATNQPQHF. The full variable domain, completed using reference TRBV15 and TRBJ1-5, is DAMVIQNPRYQVTQFGKPVTLSCSQTLNHNVMYWYQQKSSQAPKLLFHYYDKDFNNEADTPDNFQSRRPNTSFCFLDIRSPGLGDTAMYLCATSRDHGATNQPQHFGDGTRLSIL.

This clonotype was found a few times. This chain connects TRBV9 to TRBJ2-1; D could derive from TRBD1 or TRBD2 (6 bases each). V dropped 0 bases and J dropped 8 bases, with 18 bases sitting between them. The CDR3 is 16 amino acids. Germline assignment: CDR1 SGDLS and CDR2 YYNGEE. DNA of the CDR3: TGTGCCAGCAGCGTAGCTGTCTATGACAGGAGGGATGAGCAGTTCTTC. Translation: CASSVAVYDRRDEQFF.

This clonotype was counted only a few times. The rearrangement links TRBV28 to TRBJ2-7, with D tentatively TRBD1 or TRBD2 (5 bases each). CDR3 size: 13 residues. With 1 base removed from V and 4 bases from J, the gap between germline ends came to 8 bases. Germline V gene lookup returns CDR1 MDHEN and CDR2 SYDVKM. CDR3 bases: TGTGCCAGCAGTTTATCGGGGCCGTACGAGCAGTACTTC. Its translation is CASSLSGPYEQYF.

In this sample, this clonotype turned up many times. The gene calls are TRBV27 and TRBJ1-6; D call uncertain. The CDR3 consists of 13 residues. Trimming shortened V by 6 bases and J by 0 bases, and 3 bases separated the two germline ends. Germline V gene lookup returns CDR1 MNHEY and CDR2 SMNVEV (reference sequence). The DNA for the CDR3 is TGTGCCAGCAGGGTCTCCTATAATTCACCCCTCCACTTT. This translates into CASRVSYNSPLHF.

The table lists this clonotype with many counts. This chain connects TRBV6-1 to TRBJ1-5; no clear D gene. Trimming removed 2 bases from V and 0 bases from J, with 8 bases in between. Germline CDR1 reads MNHNS; CDR2 reads SASEGT. This CDR3 has 15 amino acids. CDR3 in amino acids: CASSESRNSNQPQHF. The CDR3 DNA reads as TGTGCCAGCAGTGAATCTCGAAATAGCAATCAGCCCCAGCATTTT.

This clonotype was observed once. The chain has TRBV19 and TRBJ1-2; tentatively, D is TRBD1 (6 bases). The CDR3 is made up of 13 amino acids. Germline V gene sequence: CDR1 LNHDA, CDR2 SQIVND (reference sequence). V was pared by 8 bases and J by 4 bases, with 14 bases between. The chain's CDR3 is CASSWGQGYGYTF. In nucleotides, the CDR3 is TGTGCCAGTTCGTGGGGGCAAGGCTATGGCTACACCTTC.

V gene TRBV6-2 or TRBV6-3 combines with J gene TRBJ2-2, with D maybe TRBD2 (7 bases). The V gene lost 0 bases and the J gene lost 5 bases, with 19 bases spanning the gap. The germline V gene encodes CDR1 MNHEY and CDR2 SVGEGT. The CDR3 is 18 residues long. For the CDR3, the DNA is TGTGCCAGCAGTTACTCCTTCAGGGAGGGGGGGCGAACCGGGGAGCTGTTTTTT. Translated: CASSYSFREGGRTGELFF.

This chain connects TRBV20-1 to TRBJ2-7; TRBD1 or TRBD2 may be the D gene (6 bases each). CDR3 length: 13 amino acids. CDR1 is DFQATT and CDR2 is SNEGSKA in the germline V gene (reference sequence). Trimming pared 3 bases from V and 4 bases from J, leaving 13 bases between. CDR3 DNA sequence: TGCAGTGCTAGCGAGGGGGGCGGTTACGAGCAGTACTTC. The encoded protein is CSASEGGGYEQYF.

This rearrangement joins TRBV5-5 to TRBJ1-5; 10 nucleotides align to TRBD1. In germline, CDR1 is SGHKS, CDR2 YYEKEE (reference sequence). This CDR3 is 16 amino acids long. The V segment lost 4 bases and the J segment 7 bases; nucleotides outside the gene matches: 11. The CDR3 is CASSITGTGVRQPQHF. The CDR3 DNA follows: TGTGCCAGCAGCATTACCGGGACAGGGGTACGGCAGCCCCAGCATTTT.

V and J are TRBV10-3 and TRBJ1-5; a weak D match, TRBD1 (6 bases). Germline V lookup: CDR1 ENHRY, CDR2 SYGVKD. The V gene lost 7 bases and the J gene lost 1 base, with 8 bases spanning the gap. This CDR3 has 13 residues. The CDR3 DNA reads as TGTGCCATCAATCAGGGGAGCAATCAGCCCCAGCATTTT. It specifies CAINQGSNQPQHF.

The V gene is TRBV29-1, the J gene TRBJ2-7, with 7 bases identical to TRBD1. V dropped 7 bases and J dropped 1; count of bases not matched to a gene: 7. Germline V lookup: CDR1 SQVTM, CDR2 ANQGSEA. This CDR3 has 13 residues. DNA of the CDR3: TGCAGCGCCTGGGACAGACTTTCCTACGAGCAGTACTTC. Translated, it gives CSAWDRLSYEQYF.

The chain joins TRBV7-8 to TRBJ2-7; 7 bases fit TRBD2. With 1 base clipped from V and 11 bases from J, the junction kept 5 bases outside the gene matches. In germline, CDR1 is SGHVS, CDR2 FQNEAQ. The CDR3 extends over 12 amino acids. This chain's CDR3 is CASSLGWREKYF. CDR3 coding DNA: TGTGCCAGCAGCTTAGGGTGGCGGGAGAAGTACTTC.

The chain uses TRBV16 and TRBJ2-1, with 11 nucleotides matching TRBD2. The CDR3 runs 19 residues. CDR1 is KGHSY and CDR2 is FQNENV in the germline V gene. After removal of 4 bases from V and 0 bases from J, the junction contained 11 bases not matched to a gene. The CDR3 DNA reads TGTGCCAGCAGCCCATCGACTAGCGGGGCGAGGAGCTCCTACAATGAGCAGTTCTTC. Its protein is CASSPSTSGARSSYNEQFF.

The chain links TRBV6-7 to TRBJ2-7; D remains ambiguous. TRBV6-7 is reported as an ORF; its role is uncertain. V lost 5 bases, J lost 5 bases, and 7 bases lay in between. The CDR3 is 11 amino acids. CDR3 loop: CASSLRNEQYF. The CDR3, as DNA: TGTGCCAGCAGTCTGCGGAACGAGCAGTACTTC.

This clonotype has only one observation. The chain is built from TRBV25-1 and TRBJ2-1; D might be TRBD1 or TRBD2, each matching 6 bases. The CDR3 is 13 amino acids. Germline V gene sequence: CDR1 MGHDK, CDR2 SYGVNS. The V and J ends lost 9 bases and 5 bases respectively, with 14 bases between them. The CDR3 loop reads CASQQGGHNEQFF. The CDR3 region has the DNA TGTGCCAGTCAGCAAGGGGGGCACAATGAGCAGTTCTTC.

The chain is built from TRBV20-1 and TRBJ2-3; TRBD1 might be the D (6 bases). The CDR3 is made up of 14 amino acids. V dropped 0 bases and J dropped 4 bases, with 11 bases sitting between them. CDR1 is DFQATT and CDR2 is SNEGSKA in the germline V gene (reference sequence). This CDR3 is CSARDRAGADTQYF. CDR3 DNA: TGCAGTGCTAGAGATCGCGCAGGGGCAGATACGCAGTATTTT.

This clonotype was counted at least ten times. The chain employs TRBV29-1 and TRBJ2-1, with 8 positions matching TRBD2. From germline, CDR1 is SQVTM and CDR2 ANQGSEA. Trimming cost V 6 bases and J 6 bases; bases outside gene matches: 7. This CDR3 contains 13 residues. For the CDR3, the DNA is TGCAGCGTGCTCGAAGCGGGGGCCAATGAGCAGTTCTTC. Protein sequence: CSVLEAGANEQFF.

In this sample, this clonotype turned up many times. The V and J genes are TRBV4-3 and TRBJ1-2; D remains unclear. CDR1 and CDR2 (germline): LGHNA, YSLEER. This CDR3 has 15 amino acids. Trimming took 0 bases from V and 7 from J, leaving 15 bases between them. The CDR3 region is CASSQDRAPDSGYTF. The CDR3 region has the DNA TGCGCCAGCAGCCAAGATCGCGCCCCGGATAGTGGCTACACCTTC.